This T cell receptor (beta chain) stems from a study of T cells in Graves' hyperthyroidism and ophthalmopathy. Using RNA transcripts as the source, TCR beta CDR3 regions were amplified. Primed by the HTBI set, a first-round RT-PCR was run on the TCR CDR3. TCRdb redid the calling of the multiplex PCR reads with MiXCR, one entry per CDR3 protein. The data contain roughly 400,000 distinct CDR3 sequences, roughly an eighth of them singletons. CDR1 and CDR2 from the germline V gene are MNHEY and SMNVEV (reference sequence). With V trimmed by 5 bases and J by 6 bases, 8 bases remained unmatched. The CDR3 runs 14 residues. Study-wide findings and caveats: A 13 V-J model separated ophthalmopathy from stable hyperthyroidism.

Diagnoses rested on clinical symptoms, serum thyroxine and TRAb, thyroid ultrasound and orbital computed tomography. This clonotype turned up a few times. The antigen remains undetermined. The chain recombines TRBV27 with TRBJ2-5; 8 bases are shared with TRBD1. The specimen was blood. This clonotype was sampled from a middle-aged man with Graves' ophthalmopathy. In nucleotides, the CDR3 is TGTGCCAGCAGTCTGAGGACAGGGCGGCAGACCCAGTACTTC. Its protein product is CASSLRTGRQTQYF.